These 10 T cell receptor beta chains were sequenced from one sample in a study of OX40 agonist ivuxolimab in advanced cancers. Clones were sequenced by immunoSEQ multiplex PCR, and TCRdb holds only the in-frame ones, with some missing. The sample has roughly 65,000 clones, around 90% seen once. The sequences come from CD4+ or CD8+ T cells sorted from blood, collected in a trial of the OX40 agonist ivuxolimab. Every receptor here comes from an adult with an advanced solid tumor such as melanoma, head and neck, liver or kidney cancer.

The chain joins TRBV7-2 to TRBJ1-4; TRBD1 matches 8 bases. Germline V gene lookup returns CDR1 SGHTA and CDR2 FQGNSA. The trim removed 5 bases at V and 7 bases at J, leaving 9 bases unmatched. The CDR3 has 15 amino acids. CDR3 in DNA: TGTGCCAGCAGCGAAGAGACAGGGGCCTTTGAAAAACTGTTTTTT. It translates to CASSEETGAFEKLFF.

V and J are TRBV6-5 and TRBJ2-2; weak D call: TRBD1 (5 bases). CDR1 is MNHEY, CDR2 SVGAGI, per germline. CDR3 length: 14 residues. V lost 5 bases, J lost 1 base, and 8 bases lay in between. CDR3 region: CASSRDRNTGELFF. The CDR3 DNA is TGTGCCAGCAGTCGTGACAGGAACACCGGGGAGCTGTTTTTT.

The chain combines TRBV6-1 with TRBJ1-4; D ambiguous. V lost 6 bases and J lost 3, with 14 bases in between. CDR1 and CDR2 (germline): MNHNS, SASEGT. This CDR3 has 15 amino acids. The CDR3 reads CASRGWAASNEKLFF. The CDR3, as DNA: TGTGCCAGCAGGGGATGGGCGGCCTCTAATGAAAAACTGTTTTTT.

This chain links TRBV10-2 with TRBJ1-5, with 7 bases lining up with TRBD1. The CDR3 covers 13 residues. The junction had 2 bases not matched to a gene; V was cut back by 5 bases and J by 4 bases. CDR1 WSHSY and CDR2 SAAADI come from the germline V gene. The CDR3 nucleotides read TGCGCCAGCAGTCCGGACAGGAATCAGCCCCAGCATTTT. This encodes CASSPDRNQPQHF.

The chain carries TRBV27 and TRBJ2-5, with 10 bases matching TRBD2. V gave up 6 bases and J gave up 6 bases; unmatched junction bases: 13. The CDR3 totals 16 residues. In germline, CDR1 is MNHEY, CDR2 SMNVEV (reference sequence). CDR3 residues: CASRRSVAGGIKTQYF. In nucleotides, the CDR3 is TGTGCCAGCAGACGGAGCGTAGCGGGAGGCATAAAGACCCAGTACTTC.

This clone turned up a few times. CDR3 residues: CASSPLGLAHEQYF. CDR3 bases: TGTGCCAGCAGCCCCCTCGGCCTAGCCCACGAGCAGTACTTC. The V call is TRBV14, the J call TRBJ2-7; D may be TRBD2 (5 bases). In germline, CDR1 is SGHDN, CDR2 FVKESK. This CDR3 contains 14 residues. V lost 4 bases and J 5 bases, leaving 15 bases between the germline ends.

The rearrangement uses TRBV11-2 and TRBJ2-7, with TRBD2 matching over 7 bases. Germline values: CDR1 SGHAT, CDR2 FQNNGV. The CDR3 has 14 residues. The V and J ends lost 4 bases and 7 bases, in that order; junction bases with no gene match: 10. CDR3 nucleotide sequence: TGTGCCAGCAGCTCGGGACTAAAGGTAGTGGAGCAGTACTTC. Its protein product is CASSSGLKVVEQYF.

The V call is TRBV29-1, the J call TRBJ2-5, with 9 bases identical to TRBD1. The CDR3 loop spans 14 amino acids. The germline CDR1 and CDR2 sequences are SQVTM and ANQGSEA. The trim removed 2 bases at V and 1 base at J, leaving 2 bases unmatched. The CDR3 region has the DNA TGCAGCGTTGAAAGGGGACAGGGCCAAGAGACCCAGTACTTC. Translating it yields CSVERGQGQETQYF.

The chain carries TRBV20-1 and TRBJ2-5; D unclear. V lost 6 bases, J lost 5 bases, and 10 bases lay in between. From germline, CDR1 is DFQATT and CDR2 SNEGSKA (reference sequence). There are 11 residues in the CDR3. Written as DNA, the CDR3 is TGCAGTGCCGCCTCGGCGGAGACCCAGTACTTC. This codes for CSAASAETQYF.

The CDR3 sequence: CASSFRRVQGLSEQYF. The CDR3 region has the DNA TGTGCCAGCAGCTTTCGCCGGGTGCAGGGACTTTCCGAGCAGTACTTC. This sequence joins TRBV5-6 and TRBJ2-7; possibly TRBD2 for D (6 bases). This CDR3 has 16 residues. The V gene lost 2 bases and the J gene lost 6 bases, with 21 bases spanning the gap. Germline V gene lookup returns CDR1 SGHDT and CDR2 YYEEEE.